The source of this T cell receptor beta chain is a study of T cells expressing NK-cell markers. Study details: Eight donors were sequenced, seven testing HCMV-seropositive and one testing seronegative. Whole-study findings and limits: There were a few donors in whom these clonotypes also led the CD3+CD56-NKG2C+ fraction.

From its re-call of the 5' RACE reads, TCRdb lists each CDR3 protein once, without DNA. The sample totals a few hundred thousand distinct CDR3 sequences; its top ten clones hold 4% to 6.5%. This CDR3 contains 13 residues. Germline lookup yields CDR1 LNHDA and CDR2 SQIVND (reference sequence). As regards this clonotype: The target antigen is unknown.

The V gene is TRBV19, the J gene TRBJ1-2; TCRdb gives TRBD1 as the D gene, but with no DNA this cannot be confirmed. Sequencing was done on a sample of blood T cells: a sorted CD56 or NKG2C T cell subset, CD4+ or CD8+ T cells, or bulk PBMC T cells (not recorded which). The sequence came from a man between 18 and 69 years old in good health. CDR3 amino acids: CASSTTGDWGYTF. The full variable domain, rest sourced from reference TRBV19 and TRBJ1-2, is DGGITQSPKYLFRKEGQNVTLSCEQNLNHDAMYWYRQDPGQGLRLIYYSQIVNDFQKGDIAEGYSVSREKKESFPLTVTSAQKNPTAFYLCASSTTGDWGYTFGSGTRLTVV.